The entry below gives a single T cell receptor (beta chain) sequence along with its context. Its antigen is unknown. Included in the TCR beta cDNA libraries were unique molecular identifiers. The source material, roughly 0.9 to 11 million T cells, gave rise to roughly 0.5 million cDNA molecules. Via MiXCR, TCRdb re-called the PCR reads, giving one row per CDR3 protein. The sample holds 350,000 to 500,000 distinct CDR3 sequences, more than 30% seen once. The data belong to a study of post-analysis software for immune sequencing data. Study-level information: Included courses were relapsing-remitting and secondary progressive multiple sclerosis; progressive-relapsing multiple sclerosis was also included.

The study, taken as a whole, reports: Compared against controls, patients with multiple sclerosis displayed significantly lower normalized Chao1 diversity. F-measure co-clustering was strong for batch-matched samples. Compared with controls, patients had more of five TRBV segments, including TRBV5-6, TRBV5-1 and TRBV20-1.

Trimming at V came to 6 bases and at J to 1 base, leaving 8 bases not matched to a gene. The germline gives CDR1 DFQATT, CDR2 SNEGSKA (reference sequence). The CDR3 has 14 residues. Sequencing was performed on blood. This TCR was recovered from a girl under 10 years old with multiple sclerosis. The chain links TRBV20-1 to TRBJ1-1, with 7 bases aligning to TRBD1. CDR3 amino acids: CSAKTGARNTEAFF. The CDR3 DNA reads as TGCAGTGCAAAAACAGGGGCGAGGAACACTGAAGCTTTCTTT.